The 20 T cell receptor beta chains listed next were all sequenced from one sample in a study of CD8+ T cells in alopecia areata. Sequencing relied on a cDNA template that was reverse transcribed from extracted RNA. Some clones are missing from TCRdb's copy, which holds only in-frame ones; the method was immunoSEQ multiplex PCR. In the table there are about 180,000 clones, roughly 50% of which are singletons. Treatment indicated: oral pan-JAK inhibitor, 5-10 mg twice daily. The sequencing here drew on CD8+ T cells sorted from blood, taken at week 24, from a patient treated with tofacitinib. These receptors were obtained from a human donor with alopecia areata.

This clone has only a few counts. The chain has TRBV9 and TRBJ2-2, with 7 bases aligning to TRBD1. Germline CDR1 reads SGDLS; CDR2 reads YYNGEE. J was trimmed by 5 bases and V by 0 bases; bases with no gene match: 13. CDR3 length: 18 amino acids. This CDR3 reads CASSVARTGWGMTGELFF. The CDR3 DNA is TGTGCCAGCAGCGTAGCACGGACAGGTTGGGGGATGACCGGGGAGCTGTTTTTT.

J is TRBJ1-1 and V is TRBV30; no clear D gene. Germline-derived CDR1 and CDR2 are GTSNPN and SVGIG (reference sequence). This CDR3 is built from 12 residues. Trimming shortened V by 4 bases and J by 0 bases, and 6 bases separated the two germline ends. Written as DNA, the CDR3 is TGTGCCTGGAACACCGTGAACACTGAAGCTTTCTTT. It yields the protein CAWNTVNTEAFF.

As DNA, the CDR3 is TGTGCCAGCAGCTCACTTAATCAGCCCCAGCATTTT. This sequence encodes CASSSLNQPQHF. V and J are TRBV7-8 and TRBJ1-5; D call uncertain. CDR1 is SGHVS, CDR2 FQNEAQ, per germline. V gave up 4 bases and J gave up 4 bases, with 5 bases separating them. CDR3 size: 12 residues.

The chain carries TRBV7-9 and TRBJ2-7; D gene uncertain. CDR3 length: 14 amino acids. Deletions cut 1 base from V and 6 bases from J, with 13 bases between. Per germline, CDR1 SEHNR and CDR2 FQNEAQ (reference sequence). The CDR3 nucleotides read TGTGCCAGCAGCTTAGACCGCCGGACGGGCGAGCAGTACTTC. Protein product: CASSLDRRTGEQYF.

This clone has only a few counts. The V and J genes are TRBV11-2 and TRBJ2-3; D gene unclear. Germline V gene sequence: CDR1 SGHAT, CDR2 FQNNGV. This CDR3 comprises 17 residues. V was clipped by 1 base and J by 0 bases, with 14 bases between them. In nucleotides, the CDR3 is TGTGCCAGCAGCTTAGCTCGGGCCTCAAGTAGCACAGATACGCAGTATTTT. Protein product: CASSLARASSSTDTQYF.

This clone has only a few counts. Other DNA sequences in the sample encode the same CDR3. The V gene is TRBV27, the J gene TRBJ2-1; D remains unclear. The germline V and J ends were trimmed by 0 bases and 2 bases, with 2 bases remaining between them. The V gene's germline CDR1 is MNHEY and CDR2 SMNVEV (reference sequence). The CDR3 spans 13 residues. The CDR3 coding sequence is TGTGCCAGCAGTTTATCAACCTACAATGAGCAGTTCTTC. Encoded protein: CASSLSTYNEQFF.

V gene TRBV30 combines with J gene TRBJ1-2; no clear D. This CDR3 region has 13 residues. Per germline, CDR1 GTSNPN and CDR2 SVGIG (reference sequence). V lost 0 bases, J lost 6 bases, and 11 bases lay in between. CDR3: CAWSVSQWDGYTF. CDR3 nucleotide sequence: TGTGCCTGGAGTGTGTCGCAGTGGGATGGCTACACCTTC.

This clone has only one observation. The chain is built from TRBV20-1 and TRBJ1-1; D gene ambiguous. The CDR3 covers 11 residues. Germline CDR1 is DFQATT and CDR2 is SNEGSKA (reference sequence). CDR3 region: CSQLMNTEAFF. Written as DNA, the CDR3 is TGCAGCCAGCTCATGAACACTGAAGCTTTCTTT.

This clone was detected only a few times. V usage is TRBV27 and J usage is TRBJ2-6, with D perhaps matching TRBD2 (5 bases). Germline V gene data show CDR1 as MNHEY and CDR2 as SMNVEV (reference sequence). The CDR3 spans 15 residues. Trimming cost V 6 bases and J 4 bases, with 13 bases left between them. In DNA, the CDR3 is TGTGCCAGCAGCGACCCGGCGGGCGGGGCCAACGTCCTGACTTTC. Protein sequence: CASSDPAGGANVLTF.

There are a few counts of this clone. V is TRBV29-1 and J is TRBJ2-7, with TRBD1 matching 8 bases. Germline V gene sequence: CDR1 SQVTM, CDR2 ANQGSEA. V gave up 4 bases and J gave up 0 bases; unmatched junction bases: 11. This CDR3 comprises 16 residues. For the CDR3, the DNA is TGCAGCGTTGGGGGGACCGAGACAGGGGTCTCCTACGAGCAGTACTTC. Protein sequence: CSVGGTETGVSYEQYF.

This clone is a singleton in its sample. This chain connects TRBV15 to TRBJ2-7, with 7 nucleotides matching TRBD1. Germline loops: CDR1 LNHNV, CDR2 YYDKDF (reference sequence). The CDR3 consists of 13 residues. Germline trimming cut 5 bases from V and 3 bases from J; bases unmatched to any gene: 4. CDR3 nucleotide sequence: TGTGCCACCAGCGGGACAGAAGACTACGAGCAGTACTTC. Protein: CATSGTEDYEQYF.

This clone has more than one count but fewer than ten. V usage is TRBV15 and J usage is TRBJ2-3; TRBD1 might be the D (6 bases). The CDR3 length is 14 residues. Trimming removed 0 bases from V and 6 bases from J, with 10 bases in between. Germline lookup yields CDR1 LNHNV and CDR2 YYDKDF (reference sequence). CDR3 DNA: TGTGCCACCAGCAGAGACAGGGGAAGGGATACGCAGTATTTT. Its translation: CATSRDRGRDTQYF.

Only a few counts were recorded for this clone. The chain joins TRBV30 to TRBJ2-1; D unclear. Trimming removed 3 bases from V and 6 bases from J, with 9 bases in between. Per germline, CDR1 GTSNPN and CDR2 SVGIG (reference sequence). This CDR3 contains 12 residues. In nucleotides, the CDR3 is TGTGCCTGGAGGTATAACAGCAATGAGCAGTTCTTC. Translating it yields CAWRYNSNEQFF.

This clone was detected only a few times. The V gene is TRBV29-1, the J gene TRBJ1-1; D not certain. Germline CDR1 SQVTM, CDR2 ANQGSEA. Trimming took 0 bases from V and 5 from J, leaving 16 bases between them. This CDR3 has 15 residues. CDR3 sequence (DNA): TGCAGCGTTGAAGATCCAGGTACTCCCACAACTGAAGCTTTCTTT. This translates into CSVEDPGTPTTEAFF. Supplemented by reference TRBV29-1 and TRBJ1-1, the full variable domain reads SAVISQKPSRDICQRGTSLTIQCQVDSQVTMMFWYRQQPGQSLTLIATANQGSEATYESGFVIDKFPISRPNLTFSTLTVSNMSPEDSSIYLCSVEDPGTPTTEAFFGQGTRLTVV.

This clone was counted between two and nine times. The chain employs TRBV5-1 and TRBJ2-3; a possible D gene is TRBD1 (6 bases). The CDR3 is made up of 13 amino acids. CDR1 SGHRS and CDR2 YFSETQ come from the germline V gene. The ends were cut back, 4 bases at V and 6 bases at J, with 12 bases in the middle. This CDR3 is CASSTGQSDTQYF. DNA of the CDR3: TGCGCCAGCAGCACCGGACAGTCCGATACGCAGTATTTT.

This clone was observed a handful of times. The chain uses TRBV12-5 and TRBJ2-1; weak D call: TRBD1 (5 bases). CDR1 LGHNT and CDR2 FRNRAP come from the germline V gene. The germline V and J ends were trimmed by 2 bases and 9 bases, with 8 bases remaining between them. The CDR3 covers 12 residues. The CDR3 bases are TGTGCTAGTGGTTTGTCAGGGCGTGAGCAGTTCTTC. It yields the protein CASGLSGREQFF. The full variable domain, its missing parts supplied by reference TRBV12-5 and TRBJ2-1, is DARVTQTPRHKVTEMGQEVTMRCQPILGHNTVFWYRQTMMQGLELLAYFRNRAPLDDSGMPKDRFSAEMPDATLATLKIQPSEPRDSAVYFCASGLSGREQFFGPGTRLTVL.

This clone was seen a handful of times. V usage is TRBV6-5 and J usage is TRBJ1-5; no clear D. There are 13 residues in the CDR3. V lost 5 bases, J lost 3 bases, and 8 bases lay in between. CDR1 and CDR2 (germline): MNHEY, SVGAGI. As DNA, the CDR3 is TGTGCCAGCAGTCCCTACATCAATCAGCCCCAGCATTTT. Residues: CASSPYINQPQHF.

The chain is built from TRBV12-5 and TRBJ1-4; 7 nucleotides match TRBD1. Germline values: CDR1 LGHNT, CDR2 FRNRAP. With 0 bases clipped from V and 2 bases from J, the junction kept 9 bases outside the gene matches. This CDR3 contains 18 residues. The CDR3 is CASGLVLTGEFTNEKLFF. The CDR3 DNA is TGTGCTAGTGGTTTGGTACTTACAGGGGAGTTTACTAATGAAAAACTGTTTTTT.

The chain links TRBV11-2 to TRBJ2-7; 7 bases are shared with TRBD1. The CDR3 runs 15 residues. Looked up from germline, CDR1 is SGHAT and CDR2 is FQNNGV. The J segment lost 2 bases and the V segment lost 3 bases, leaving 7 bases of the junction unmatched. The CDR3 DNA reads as TGTGCCAGCAGCTTTGGGGCCGACAGGGCCTACGAGCAGTACTTC. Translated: CASSFGADRAYEQYF.

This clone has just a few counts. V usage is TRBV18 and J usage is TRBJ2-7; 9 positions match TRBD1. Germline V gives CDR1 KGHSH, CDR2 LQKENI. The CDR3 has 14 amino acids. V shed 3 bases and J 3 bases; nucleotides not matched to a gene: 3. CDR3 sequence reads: CASSPGTGIYEQYF. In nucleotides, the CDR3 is TGTGCCAGCTCACCCGGGACAGGGATCTACGAGCAGTACTTC.